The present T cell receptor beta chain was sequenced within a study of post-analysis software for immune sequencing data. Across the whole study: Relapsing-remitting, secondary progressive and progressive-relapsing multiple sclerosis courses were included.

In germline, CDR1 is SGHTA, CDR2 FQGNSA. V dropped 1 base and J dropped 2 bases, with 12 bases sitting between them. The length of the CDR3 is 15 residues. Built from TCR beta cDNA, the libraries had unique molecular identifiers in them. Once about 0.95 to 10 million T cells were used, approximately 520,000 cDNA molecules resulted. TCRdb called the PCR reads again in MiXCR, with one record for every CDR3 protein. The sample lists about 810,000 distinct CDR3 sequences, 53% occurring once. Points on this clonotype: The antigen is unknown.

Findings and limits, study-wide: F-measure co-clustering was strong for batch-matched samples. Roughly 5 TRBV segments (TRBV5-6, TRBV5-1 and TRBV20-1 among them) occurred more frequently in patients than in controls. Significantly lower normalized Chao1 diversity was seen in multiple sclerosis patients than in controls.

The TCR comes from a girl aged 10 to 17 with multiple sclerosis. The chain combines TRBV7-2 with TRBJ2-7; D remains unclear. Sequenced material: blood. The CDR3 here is CASSLGSQHPYEQYF. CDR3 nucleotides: TGTGCCAGCAGCTTAGGATCACAGCACCCCTACGAGCAGTACTTC.